The 2 T cell receptor beta chains given below trace back to one sample, sequenced in a study of PD-L1 blockade in urothelial cancer. Indicated time point: peripheral blood 6 weeks after treatment start. The protocol was immunoSEQ multiplex PCR, while the TCRdb copy is restricted to in-frame clones and leaves out a portion. The sample has about 43,000 clones; roughly 80% are singletons. This specimen consisted of PBMCs, obtained around atezolizumab (anti-PD-L1) treatment. The receptors stem from a man between 60 and 75 years old with urothelial cancer.

The chain links TRBV19 to TRBJ2-5; D gene uncertain. The germline CDR1 and CDR2 sequences are LNHDA and SQIVND (reference sequence). This CDR3 spans 15 amino acids. V lost 1 base to trimming and J lost 2 bases, with 11 bases between them. In DNA form, the CDR3 reads TGTGCCAGTAGTATAGGCAACTATCCTCAAGAGACCCAGTACTTC. The encoded protein is CASSIGNYPQETQYF.

In DNA form, the CDR3 reads TGTGCCACAGGGGACAGGGGGCGGGCTAATGAAAAACTGTTTTTT. Translated: CATGDRGRANEKLFF. This rearrangement joins TRBV10-3 to TRBJ1-4; 12 positions agree with TRBD1. The CDR3 consists of 15 residues. CDR1 and CDR2 from the germline V gene are ENHRY and SYGVKD. The ends lost 10 bases at V and 3 bases at J; junction bases unmatched: 6.